Sequencing of this T cell receptor (beta chain) was carried out in a study of OX40 agonist ivuxolimab in advanced cancers. Germline-derived CDR1 and CDR2 are SGHRS and YFSETQ. V gave up 5 bases and J gave up 0 bases; unmatched junction bases: 7. The CDR3 totals 15 residues. This clone was counted only a few times. Clones were read by immunoSEQ multiplex PCR, and TCRdb kept only the in-frame ones, dropping some. The sample lists about 79,000 clones, 75% to 95% occurring once. The TCR originated in an adult with an advanced solid tumor such as melanoma, head and neck, liver or kidney cancer. The starting material was CD4+ or CD8+ T cells sorted from blood, obtained in a trial of the OX40 agonist ivuxolimab. The chain has TRBV5-1 and TRBJ1-1; TRBD1 matches at 7 bases. Here the CDR3 reads CASRRTGTVNTEAFF. CDR3 DNA sequence: TGCGCCAGCAGGAGGACAGGAACAGTGAACACTGAAGCTTTCTTT. Supplemented by reference TRBV5-1 and TRBJ1-1, the full variable domain reads KAGVTQTPRYLIKTRGQQVTLSCSPISGHRSVSWYQQTPGQGLQFLFEYFSETQRNKGNFPGRFSGRQFSNSRSEMNVSTLELGDSALYLCASRRTGTVNTEAFFGQGTRLTVV.